Given below is one T cell receptor beta chain in context. Its cognate antigen is unknown. Clones were read by immunoSEQ multiplex PCR, and TCRdb kept only the in-frame ones, dropping some. The sample has some 100,000 clones; roughly nine tenths are singletons. The data were obtained in a study of T cell responses to AZD1222 COVID-19 vaccine. The study's findings and limits: Seropositive at baseline were only five or six AZD1222 recipients. Sampling captured repertoires only after the peak T cell response.

The TCR comes from an adult in good health. The specimen was peripheral blood, collected on day 0 of AZD1222 vaccination.

The CDR3 nucleotides read TGTGCCAGCAGCTTAGTGGGGGGACAGGTATTATCCTCTGGAAACACCATATATTTT. Translated, it gives CASSLVGGQVLSSGNTIYF. J is TRBJ1-3 and V is TRBV7-2; 8 nucleotides line up with TRBD1. The CDR3 covers 19 residues. Trimming at V came to 1 base and at J to 0 bases, leaving 11 bases not matched to a gene. Per the germline V gene, CDR1 is SGHTA and CDR2 is FQGNSA.